Presented here are 13 T cell receptor beta chains from one specimen sequenced in a study of high-grade serous ovarian cancer treatment subgroups. The tumor samples were collected prior to definitive surgery or chemotherapy. This table comes from immunoSEQ multiplex PCR, and its TCRdb copy is limited to in-frame clones, with some not included. The table includes approximately 4,500 clones, about 67% detected once. Specimen: tumor tissue. The receptors shown here come from a human donor with high-grade serous ovarian cancer.

CDR3 protein: CASSVNYNSPLHF. The CDR3 coding sequence is TGTGCCAGCAGCGTCAACTATAATTCACCCCTCCACTTT. The chain couples TRBV11-3 to TRBJ1-6; D uncertain. The CDR3 covers 13 residues. V was shortened by 5 bases and J by 3 bases, with 5 bases between the two germline ends. Germline V gives CDR1 SGHNT, CDR2 YENEEA.

V gene TRBV4-3 combines with J gene TRBJ1-1; D remains ambiguous. The CDR3 sequence is 13 residues long. V lost 4 bases and J 4 bases, leaving 10 bases between the germline ends. Germline values: CDR1 LGHNA, CDR2 YSLEER. Here the CDR3 reads CASSRRTVTEAFF. The CDR3 region has the DNA TGCGCCAGCAGCCGTCGGACTGTCACTGAAGCTTTCTTT.

J is TRBJ1-4 and V is TRBV5-1, with a tentative D call TRBD1 (5 bases). The germline V gene encodes CDR1 SGHRS and CDR2 YFSETQ. Trimming removed 0 bases from V and 11 bases from J, with 17 bases in between. The CDR3 loop spans 15 amino acids. CDR3 coding DNA: TGCGCCAGCAGCTTGGTATCAGGGTTAGGGGACAAACTGTTTTTT. Amino acids: CASSLVSGLGDKLFF.

The chain joins TRBV5-1 to TRBJ2-1, with 7 bases identical to TRBD2. Germline-derived CDR1 and CDR2 are SGHRS and YFSETQ. This CDR3 has 17 residues. The trim removed 0 bases at V and 9 bases at J, leaving 15 bases unmatched. DNA of the CDR3: TGCGCCAGCAGCTTGGCGGCTAGCGGTCTGAATAGGGCTGAGCAGTTCTTC. Its protein is CASSLAASGLNRAEQFF.

The J gene is TRBJ2-2, the V gene TRBV4-2; D is uncertain. V lost 0 bases to trimming and J lost 1 base, with 12 bases between them. The CDR3 spans 17 residues. Germline lookup yields CDR1 LGHNA and CDR2 YNFKEQ. The DNA for the CDR3 is TGTGCCAGCAGCCAAGAGTTCCGTTTAGGGAACACCGGGGAGCTGTTTTTT. It yields the protein CASSQEFRLGNTGELFF.

The rearrangement joins TRBV11-2 to TRBJ2-3; 9 bases align to TRBD2. V was clipped by 5 bases and J by 0 bases; unmatched bases: 12. CDR1 is SGHAT, CDR2 FQNNGV, per germline. This CDR3 has 18 amino acids. CDR3 amino acids: CASSQPWVRGGSTDTQYF. CDR3 sequence (DNA): TGTGCCAGCAGCCAACCTTGGGTGCGGGGGGGCAGCACAGATACGCAGTATTTT.

This clone was detected a few times. This sequence joins TRBV9 and TRBJ2-2; unclear D gene. The CDR3 has 17 amino acids. Per germline, CDR1 SGDLS and CDR2 YYNGEE. The ends were cut back, 3 bases at V and 0 bases at J, with 15 bases in the middle. The CDR3 DNA sequence: TGTGCCAGCAGCGACCAACGGAGTTGGTCGAACACCGGGGAGCTGTTTTTT. Protein sequence: CASSDQRSWSNTGELFF.

This chain links TRBV6-5 with TRBJ2-1, with D unclear. Per germline, CDR1 MNHEY and CDR2 SVGAGI. V lost 2 bases and J lost 7, with 9 bases in between. The CDR3 is made up of 13 amino acids. CDR3 in amino acids: CASSYRMKNEQFF. The CDR3 DNA follows: TGTGCCAGCAGTTACCGTATGAAGAATGAGCAGTTCTTC.

This clone was found once. The chain is built from TRBV6-5 and TRBJ2-7, with unresolved D. Trimming stripped 6 bases from V and 0 bases from J, with 9 bases between. The CDR3 has 13 residues. CDR1 and CDR2 (germline): MNHEY, SVGAGI. The chain's CDR3 is CASSRMSSYEQYF. In DNA form, the CDR3 reads TGTGCCAGCAGCCGGATGAGCTCCTACGAGCAGTACTTC.

This sequence joins TRBV9 and TRBJ1-3, with a possible D match to TRBD1 (6 bases). Trimming stripped 3 bases from V and 0 bases from J, with 16 bases between. The germline gives CDR1 SGDLS, CDR2 YYNGEE. This CDR3 region has 17 residues. CDR3 in DNA: TGTGCCAGCAGCGCCCGGACAGAAACCCTCTCTGGAAACACCATATATTTT. Encoded protein: CASSARTETLSGNTIYF. The complete variable domain, with remaining parts taken from reference TRBV9 and TRBJ1-3, reads DSGVTQTPKHLITATGQRVTLRCSPRSGDLSVYWYQQSLDQGLQFLIQYYNGEERAKGNILERFSAQQFPDLHSELNLSSLELGDSALYFCASSARTETLSGNTIYFGEGSWLTVV.

The chain couples TRBV5-6 to TRBJ2-5, with D maybe TRBD2 (5 bases). This CDR3 comprises 14 residues. Germline CDR1 is SGHDT and CDR2 is YYEEEE. V was shortened by 0 bases and J by 5 bases, with 11 bases between the two germline ends. CDR3 DNA: TGTGCCAGCAGCTTGGCCGCAGGAGGTGAGACCCAGTACTTC. Protein: CASSLAAGGETQYF.

The chain combines TRBV5-1 with TRBJ1-2; D gene unclear. The CDR3 runs to 11 residues. Germline V lookup: CDR1 SGHRS, CDR2 YFSETQ. V lost 4 bases and J lost 2, with 3 bases in between. CDR3 region: CASSANYGYTF. The CDR3 DNA follows: TGCGCCAGCAGCGCCAACTATGGCTACACCTTC.

The table lists this clone with a count of one. This chain links TRBV27 with TRBJ1-1; unclear D gene. V lost 5 bases and J lost 0, with 10 bases in between. Germline V lookup: CDR1 MNHEY, CDR2 SMNVEV (reference sequence). The CDR3 has 14 amino acids. CDR3 sequence reads: CASSTQSMNTEAFF. The CDR3 nucleotides are TGTGCCAGCAGTACACAGAGTATGAACACTGAAGCTTTCTTT.